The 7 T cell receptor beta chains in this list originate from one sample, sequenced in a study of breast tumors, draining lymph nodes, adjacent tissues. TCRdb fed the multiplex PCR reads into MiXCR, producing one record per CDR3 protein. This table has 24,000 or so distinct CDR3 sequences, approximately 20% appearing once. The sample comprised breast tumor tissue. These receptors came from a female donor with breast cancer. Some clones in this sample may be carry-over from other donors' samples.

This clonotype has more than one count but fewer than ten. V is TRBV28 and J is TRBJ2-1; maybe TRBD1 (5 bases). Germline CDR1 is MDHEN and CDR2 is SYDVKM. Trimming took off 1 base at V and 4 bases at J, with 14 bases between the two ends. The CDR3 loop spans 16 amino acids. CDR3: CASSLYGQGRYNEQFF. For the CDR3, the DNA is TGTGCCAGCAGTTTATATGGGCAGGGAAGGTACAATGAGCAGTTCTTC.

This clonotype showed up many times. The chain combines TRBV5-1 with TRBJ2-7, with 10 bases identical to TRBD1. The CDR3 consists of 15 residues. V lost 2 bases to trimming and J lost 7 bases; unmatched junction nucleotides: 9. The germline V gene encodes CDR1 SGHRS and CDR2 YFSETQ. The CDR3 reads CASSLIPGQGKEQYF. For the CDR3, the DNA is TGCGCCAGCAGCTTAATTCCGGGACAGGGGAAGGAGCAGTACTTC.

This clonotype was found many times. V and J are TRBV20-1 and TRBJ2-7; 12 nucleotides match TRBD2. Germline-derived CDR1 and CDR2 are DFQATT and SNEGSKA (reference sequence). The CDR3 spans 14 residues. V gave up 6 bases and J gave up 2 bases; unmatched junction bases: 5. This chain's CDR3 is CSAILAGGPYEQYF. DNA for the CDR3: TGCAGTGCGATACTAGCGGGAGGCCCCTACGAGCAGTACTTC.

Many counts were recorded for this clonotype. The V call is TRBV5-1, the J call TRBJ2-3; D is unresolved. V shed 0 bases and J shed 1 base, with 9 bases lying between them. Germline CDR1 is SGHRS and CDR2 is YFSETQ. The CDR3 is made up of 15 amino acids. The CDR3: CASSLALDGTDTQYF. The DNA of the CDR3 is TGCGCCAGCAGCTTGGCTCTCGATGGCACAGATACGCAGTATTTT.

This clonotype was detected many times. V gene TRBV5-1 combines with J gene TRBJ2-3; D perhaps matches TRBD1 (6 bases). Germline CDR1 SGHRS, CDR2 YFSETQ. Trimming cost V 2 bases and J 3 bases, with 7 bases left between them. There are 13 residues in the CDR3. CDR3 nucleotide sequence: TGCGCCAGCAGCTTTACAGGGACAGATACGCAGTATTTT. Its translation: CASSFTGTDTQYF.

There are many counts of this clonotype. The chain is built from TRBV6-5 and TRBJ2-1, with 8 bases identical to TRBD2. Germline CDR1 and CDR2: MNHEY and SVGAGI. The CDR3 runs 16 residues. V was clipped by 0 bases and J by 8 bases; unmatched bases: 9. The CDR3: CASSYSGSGSRDEQFF. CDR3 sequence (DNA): TGTGCCAGCAGTTACTCTGGGAGCGGGAGTCGCGATGAGCAGTTCTTC.

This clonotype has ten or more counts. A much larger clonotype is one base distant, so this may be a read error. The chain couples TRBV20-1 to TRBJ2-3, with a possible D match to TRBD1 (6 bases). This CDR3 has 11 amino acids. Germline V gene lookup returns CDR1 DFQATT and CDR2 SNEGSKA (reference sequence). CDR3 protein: CSAGQTDAQYF. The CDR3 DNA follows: TGCAGTGCTGGACAGACAGATGCGCAGTATTTT.